Below are 21 T cell receptor beta chains sequenced from a single sample in a study of vaccination effects on CD4 cells after COVID-19. Sequencing in the ViraFEST assay came after antigen-specific CD4+ T cells had been expanded with viral peptide pools, which were used to stimulate PBMC. The authors isolated CD4+ T cells after 10 days of culture. The person's infection with SARS-CoV-2, confirmed by PCR, took place between March and December 2020. Profiling relied on immunoSEQ multiplex PCR, and the TCRdb table lists in-frame clones only, not all of them. The table shows approximately 28,000 clones, with about 84% occurring only once. Their cognate antigens are unknown. The sequencing used CD4+ T cells from PBMCs cultured with HCoV-NL63 spike peptides, collected before COVID-19 vaccination. Every receptor here comes from a human donor who had a prior SARS-CoV-2 infection.

The gene calls are TRBV3-1 (or the pseudogene TRBV3-2) and TRBJ2-7, with a possible D match to TRBD2 (6 bases). The CDR3 has 14 amino acids. V was clipped by 3 bases and J by 1 base, with 10 bases between them. Germline V gene lookup returns CDR1 LGHDT and CDR2 YNNKEL (reference sequence). CDR3 sequence: CASSHGRGSYEQYF. The CDR3 DNA reads as TGTGCCAGCAGCCACGGCCGGGGGTCCTACGAGCAGTACTTC.

The chain carries TRBV4-3 and TRBJ2-3; 15 bases map to TRBD2. Germline V gene lookup returns CDR1 LGHNA and CDR2 YSLEER. The CDR3 totals 21 residues. Germline trimming cut 2 bases from V and 1 base from J; bases unmatched to any gene: 13. Here the CDR3 reads CASSQILPGLAGGLRTDTQYF. CDR3 in DNA: TGCGCCAGCAGCCAAATTTTACCGGGACTAGCGGGAGGCCTGCGCACAGATACGCAGTATTTT.

This clone was found once. The chain recombines TRBV5-6 with TRBJ2-4; D is undetermined. The CDR3 is 15 residues long. In germline, CDR1 is SGHDT, CDR2 YYEEEE. V gave up 0 bases and J gave up 0 bases, with 7 bases separating them. The CDR3 loop reads CASSLGHIAKNIQYF. CDR3 DNA sequence: TGTGCCAGCAGCTTGGGGCACATAGCCAAAAACATTCAGTACTTC.

V is TRBV19 and J is TRBJ1-5; D not resolved. V was shortened by 7 bases and J by 2 bases, with 15 bases between the two germline ends. Per germline, CDR1 LNHDA and CDR2 SQIVND (reference sequence). CDR3 length: 15 amino acids. This CDR3 reads CASKKVLAGNQPQHF. DNA for the CDR3: TGTGCCAGTAAGAAGGTCCTTGCGGGCAATCAGCCCCAGCATTTT.

This chain uses TRBV29-1 with TRBJ1-6; a weak D match, TRBD1 (5 bases). The germline CDR1 and CDR2 sequences are SQVTM and ANQGSEA. This CDR3 spans 13 amino acids. V gave up 7 bases and J gave up 8 bases, with 15 bases separating them. The CDR3 DNA follows: TGCAGCGCAAAAACCGACAGCTATTCACCCCTCCACTTT. The encoded protein is CSAKTDSYSPLHF.

The V and J genes are TRBV30 and TRBJ1-4; D not certain. Germline CDR1 is GTSNPN and CDR2 is SVGIG (reference sequence). Trimming cost V 8 bases and J 8 bases, with 12 bases left between them. The CDR3 consists of 11 residues. DNA for the CDR3: TGTGCCGGACCTAGCGGCGAAAAACTGTTTTTT. Its translation: CAGPSGEKLFF.

The chain recombines TRBV18 with TRBJ2-7, with D perhaps matching TRBD1 (5 bases). Germline-derived CDR1 and CDR2 are KGHSH and LQKENI. V was trimmed by 3 bases and J by 2 bases, leaving 11 bases between them. This CDR3 comprises 14 residues. CDR3 amino acids: CASSPRTSTYEQYF. The CDR3 bases are TGTGCCAGCTCACCCCGGACAAGTACCTACGAGCAGTACTTC.

This chain uses TRBV3-1 (or the pseudogene TRBV3-2) with TRBJ2-6; the D is unclear. V gave up 4 bases and J gave up 1 base, with 8 bases separating them. From germline, CDR1 is LGHDT and CDR2 YNNKEL (reference sequence). This CDR3 has 15 residues. CDR3 amino acids: CASSRPVSGANVLTF. CDR3 nucleotide sequence: TGTGCCAGCAGCCGCCCCGTGTCTGGGGCCAACGTCCTGACTTTC.

The rearrangement uses TRBV15 and TRBJ2-1; D remains ambiguous. The germline V gene has CDR1 LNHNV and CDR2 YYDKDF (reference sequence). The CDR3 totals 15 residues. Trimming left V 4 bases short and J 0 bases short, with 10 bases between. CDR3 nucleotide sequence: TGTGCCACCAGCATGAGGTTGAGCTCCTACAATGAGCAGTTCTTC. This encodes CATSMRLSSYNEQFF. The complete variable domain, with remaining parts taken from reference TRBV15 and TRBJ2-1, reads DAMVIQNPRYQVTQFGKPVTLSCSQTLNHNVMYWYQQKSSQAPKLLFHYYDKDFNNEADTPDNFQSRRPNTSFCFLDIRSPGLGDTAMYLCATSMRLSSYNEQFFGPGTRLTVL.

The chain combines TRBV6-6 with TRBJ2-7; TRBD2 matches 10 bases. Per the germline V gene, CDR1 is MNHNY and CDR2 is SVGAGI (reference sequence). This CDR3 has 13 residues. The CDR3 DNA reads TGTGGTGCACGGGCTAGCGGGAGCTACGAGCAGTACTTC. Its translation is CGARASGSYEQYF.

This clone was counted once. The chain carries TRBV30 and TRBJ2-5, with 11 positions matching TRBD2. Germline V CDR1 and CDR2: GTSNPN, SVGIG (reference sequence). V was pared by 3 bases and J by 5 bases, with 8 bases of the junction left unmatched. The CDR3 runs 15 residues. CDR3 amino acids: CAWRVLTSGSETQYF. In DNA form, the CDR3 reads TGTGCCTGGAGGGTCTTAACTAGCGGGAGTGAGACCCAGTACTTC.

This chain uses TRBV5-4 with TRBJ2-2; TRBD1 aligns across 10 bases. This CDR3 region has 17 residues. Germline trimming cut 4 bases from V and 4 bases from J; bases unmatched to any gene: 10. In germline, CDR1 is SGHNT, CDR2 YYREEE (reference sequence). CDR3 protein: CASSRPGTGVSTGELFF. The CDR3 DNA reads TGTGCCAGCAGCCGCCCCGGGACAGGGGTTAGCACCGGGGAGCTGTTTTTT.

In this sample, this clone turned up a few times. The rearrangement links TRBV2 to TRBJ1-1; unclear D gene. Trimming removed 0 bases at V and 11 bases at J, with 7 bases between. This CDR3 comprises 11 residues. Germline values: CDR1 SNHLY, CDR2 FYNNEI. This chain's CDR3 is CASSEALSAFF. In DNA form, the CDR3 reads TGTGCCAGCAGTGAAGCCTTGAGTGCTTTCTTT. Full variable domain (rest looked up from reference TRBV2 and TRBJ1-1): EPEVTQTPSHQVTQMGQEVILRCVPISNHLYFYWYRQILGQKVEFLVSFYNNEISEKSEIFDDQFSVERPDGSNFTLKIRSTKLEDSAMYFCASSEALSAFFGQGTRLTVV.

The rearrangement links TRBV30 to TRBJ2-3; D not certain. CDR1 is GTSNPN and CDR2 is SVGIG in the germline V gene (reference sequence). V dropped 0 bases and J dropped 6 bases, with 16 bases sitting between them. CDR3 length equals 15 residues. The CDR3 nucleotides are TGTGCCTGGAGTGTATTGGGCCACACTCGGGATACGCAGTATTTT. This codes for CAWSVLGHTRDTQYF.

V and J are TRBV5-1 and TRBJ1-2; D is undetermined. The CDR3 is 14 residues long. Per the germline V gene, CDR1 is SGHRS and CDR2 is YFSETQ. V was cut by 1 base and J by 0 bases, with 7 bases left in between. CDR3 bases: TGCGCCAGCAGCTTGTCGTTAGCTAACTATGGCTACACCTTC. It codes for CASSLSLANYGYTF.

This chain joins TRBV4-1 and TRBJ2-1; possibly TRBD2 for D (7 bases). The length of the CDR3 is 17 residues. The germline CDR1 and CDR2 sequences are MGHRA and YSYEKL. V lost 4 bases and J 7 bases, leaving 23 bases between the germline ends. The CDR3 region has the DNA TGCGCCAGCAGCCGGGGGGGGCTAGCGGTCTTGGGGAATGAGCAGTTCTTC. Its protein is CASSRGGLAVLGNEQFF.

The chain couples TRBV2 to TRBJ2-1, with D unclear. The CDR3 is 15 amino acids. Germline V gene lookup returns CDR1 SNHLY and CDR2 FYNNEI. V dropped 4 bases and J dropped 6 bases, with 16 bases sitting between them. CDR3 region: CASSGSLGGPNEQFF. CDR3 sequence (DNA): TGTGCCAGCAGTGGGTCGTTGGGTGGGCCCAATGAGCAGTTCTTC. The full variable domain, rest sourced from reference TRBV2 and TRBJ2-1, is EPEVTQTPSHQVTQMGQEVILRCVPISNHLYFYWYRQILGQKVEFLVSFYNNEISEKSEIFDDQFSVERPDGSNFTLKIRSTKLEDSAMYFCASSGSLGGPNEQFFGPGTRLTVL.

The chain carries TRBV27 and TRBJ1-6; D is unresolved. CDR3 length: 13 amino acids. The V end was cut by 4 bases, the J end by 7 bases, with 8 bases between. The germline CDR1 and CDR2 sequences are MNHEY and SMNVEV (reference sequence). The DNA for the CDR3 is TGTGCCAGCAGTTCCCCCTCGAATTCACCCCTCCACTTT. Amino acid sequence: CASSSPSNSPLHF.

This clone was picked up one time. This chain connects TRBV12-3 or TRBV12-4 to TRBJ1-1; D not resolved. V was shortened by 2 bases and J by 1 base, with 5 bases between the two germline ends. The CDR3 is 13 amino acids. CDR3 DNA sequence: TGTGCCAGCAGTTTACAGAGGAACACTGAAGCTTTCTTT. This translates into CASSLQRNTEAFF.

The DNA for the CDR3 is TGTGCCAGCAGCTTCGTTCGGCTCTCCTACGAGCAGTACTTC. It encodes CASSFVRLSYEQYF. The genes are TRBV7-2 and TRBJ2-7; D call uncertain. Germline-derived CDR1 and CDR2 are SGHTA and FQGNSA. V lost 3 bases and J 0 bases, leaving 9 bases between the germline ends. The CDR3 runs 14 residues.

The chain uses TRBV24-1 and TRBJ2-3, with D possibly matching TRBD1 (7 bases). V was trimmed by 4 bases and J by 5 bases, leaving 18 bases between them. CDR1 KGHDR and CDR2 SFDVKD come from the germline V gene. The CDR3 length is 16 residues. Here the CDR3 DNA reads TGTGCCACCAGTGACCCGGCAGGGGGGCGCGAAGATACGCAGTATTTT. It codes for CATSDPAGGREDTQYF.